A selection of T cell receptor beta chains follows, all from one sample in a study of post-analysis software for immune sequencing data. TCRdb analysed the PCR reads with MiXCR anew, one entry per CDR3 protein. This sample has more than 350,000 distinct CDR3 sequences, with more than 30% found just once. Material: blood. These receptor sequences come from a girl aged 2 to 10 with multiple sclerosis. Both conserved end residues are part of each CDR3. The D gene is left open where the match is weak. The size of a clone is reported for some rows only, either as once, few or many, or as a class for expanded clones.

d_call clone_size j_call v_call cdr3_nt cdr3_aa
TRBD1 few TRBJ2-5 TRBV29-1 TGCAGCGCTACCCGGGACAGGTACCAAGAGACCCAGTACTTC CSATRDRYQETQYF
TRBD2 few TRBJ2-1 TRBV20-1 TGCAGTGTCCGCACACTAGCGGGGGGGTGGTACAATGAGCAGTTCTTC CSVRTLAGGWYNEQFF
- - TRBJ2-5 TRBV28 TGTGCCAGCAGTTCAGGGGAGTACCAAGAGACCCAGTACTTC CASSSGEYQETQYF
- few TRBJ2-7 TRBV28 TGTGCCAGCAGCCTAACCGAGCAGTACTTC CASSLTEQYF
TRBD1 few TRBJ1-6 TRBV14 TGTGCCAGCAGCCAAGAGCAGGGGGCATTACAGTCACCCCTCCACTTT CASSQEQGALQSPLHF
- - TRBJ2-1 TRBV3-1 TGTGCCAGCAGCCAAGTCGCGCGAGATTACAATGAGCAGTTCTTC CASSQVARDYNEQFF
- few TRBJ2-3 TRBV20-1 TGCAGTGCTAGGGCCGGGTGGGGGAACACAGATACGCAGTATTTT CSARAGWGNTDTQYF
- - TRBJ2-1 TRBV7-3 TGTGCCAGCAGCCCAGGGTCCAATGAGCAGTTCTTC CASSPGSNEQFF
- - TRBJ1-5 TRBV18 TGTGCCAGCTCACCACTAGGCGAAAATCAGCCCCAGCATTTT CASSPLGENQPQHF
- few TRBJ1-2 TRBV2 TGTGCCAGCAAGGCGACAGAATCTTCTATAGGCTACACCTTC CASKATESSIGYTF
- - TRBJ2-1 TRBV27 TGTGCCAGCAGTCTTCCGGGGGACAATGAGCAGTTCTTC CASSLPGDNEQFF
TRBD1 - TRBJ1-2 TRBV20-1 TGCAGTGCTACAACAGGGGACTATGGCTACACCTTC CSATTGDYGYTF
TRBD1 - TRBJ1-1 TRBV3-1 TGTGCCAGCAGCCCCGTGACAGGGATTGGGAACACTGAAGCTTTCTTT CASSPVTGIGNTEAFF
- - TRBJ2-1 TRBV12-5 TGTGCTAGTGGTTTGGTAGATGGGCCATTCAATGAGCAGTTCTTC CASGLVDGPFNEQFF
- - TRBJ2-4 TRBV29-1 TGCAGCGTTGTGGCAGGAGACGTGTGGTACTTC CSVVAGDVWYF
- once TRBJ2-7 TRBV7-6 TGTGCCAGCAGCTTAGAGGTGAACGGCGAGCAGTACTTC CASSLEVNGEQYF
TRBD1 few TRBJ2-7 TRBV15 TGTGCCACCAGCAGAGTACCGAGACAGGGCTACGAGCAGTACTTC CATSRVPRQGYEQYF
- - TRBJ2-1 TRBV2 TGTGCCAGCAGTGAAACTAGCCGGTACAATGAGCAGTTCTTC CASSETSRYNEQFF
TRBD1 few TRBJ1-4 TRBV9 TGTGCCAGCAGCGCCGGGACAGGGGTTGAAAAACTGTTTTTT CASSAGTGVEKLFF
- - TRBJ1-2 TRBV5-1 TGCGCCAGCAGCTCTCAGGGGCACTATGGCTACACCTTC CASSSQGHYGYTF
- - TRBJ2-7 TRBV28 TGTGCCAGCAGTTCCCCCCGTCGAGTAACCACCTACGAGCAGTACTTC CASSSPRRVTTYEQYF
- - TRBJ1-1 TRBV6-5 TGTGCCAGCAGTTACCGAGGGACGGTCACTGAAGCTTTCTTT CASSYRGTVTEAFF
TRBD1 - TRBJ1-1 TRBV6-6 TGTGCCAGCAGTTACCCCGGGACAGGGGGCCCTGAAGCTTTCTTT CASSYPGTGGPEAFF
- few TRBJ2-4 TRBV12-3/TRBV12-4 TGTGCTACCTCCCCTGGGGAGTTGCGACCCGGGACCAAAAACATTCAGTACTTC CATSPGELRPGTKNIQYF
- few TRBJ2-1 TRBV5-1 TGCGCCAGCAGATCGTCGCGGAGTACAGGTCCCTACAATGAGCAGTTCTTC CASRSSRSTGPYNEQFF
TRBD1 - TRBJ2-1 TRBV3-1 TGTGCCAGCAGCCTCCTTGGGACAGGGTTGAATGAGCAGTTCTTC CASSLLGTGLNEQFF
- - TRBJ2-5 TRBV6-6 TGTGCCAGCAGTCCTGAGGGGTTACAAGAGACCCAGTACTTC CASSPEGLQETQYF
TRBD1 - TRBJ1-2 TRBV14 TGTGCCAGCAGCCAGACAGGGGGATCGACGTATGGCTACACCTTC CASSQTGGSTYGYTF
TRBD1 - TRBJ1-5 TRBV28 TGTGCCAGCAGAGCTTCTGGGACAGCAAGCAATCAGCCCCAGCATTTT CASRASGTASNQPQHF
TRBD2 - TRBJ2-1 TRBV10-3 TGTGCCATCAGCCGGGGGACTAGCAAGCAAGAGACCCAGTTCTTC CAISRGTSKQETQFF
TRBD1 - TRBJ1-4 TRBV7-2 TGTGCCAGCAGCTTAAAAGTCCTGAGGGGGCGCTGGATAAGAGAAAAACTGTTTTTT CASSLKVLRGRWIREKLFF
TRBD1 - TRBJ1-6 TRBV5-8 TGTGCCAGCAGCCGACAGGGGGTTTCACCCCTCCACTTT CASSRQGVSPLHF
- few TRBJ2-7 TRBV28 TGTGCCAGCAGTTTACCGGACATCAGGAGCTCCTACGAGCAGTACTTC CASSLPDIRSSYEQYF
- - TRBJ2-5 TRBV11-2 TGTGCCAGCAGCTTAGATCCCGGACCAGGGACCCAGTACTTC CASSLDPGPGTQYF
- - TRBJ2-1 TRBV11-2 TGTGCCAGCAGCCCCCGGGACGCGAGCTCCTACAATGAGCAGTTCTTC CASSPRDASSYNEQFF
TRBD2 few TRBJ2-5 TRBV20-1 TGCAGTGCTCCTAGTCCCGGGACTAGCGGGGGGCACCAAGAGACCCAGTACTTC CSAPSPGTSGGHQETQYF
TRBD1 - TRBJ1-1 TRBV18 TGTGCCAGCTCATCCGACAGGGGCTCTGAAGCTTTCTTT CASSSDRGSEAFF
TRBD2 - TRBJ2-7 TRBV29-1 TGCAGCGTTGCACTAGCGGGTCCCTCCTACGAGCAGTACTTC CSVALAGPSYEQYF
- - TRBJ1-5 TRBV2 TGTGCCAGCAGTGTGCGGGACTGGGATCAGCCCCAGCATTTT CASSVRDWDQPQHF
TRBD1 - TRBJ2-5 TRBV5-1 TGCGCCAGCAGCAACCGGGACAGGCGGGAGACCCAGTACTTC CASSNRDRRETQYF
TRBD2 few TRBJ2-3 TRBV6-1 TGTGCCAGCGGGACAGGCCACCTGGGACTAGCGGGGGCTAACACAGATACGCAGTATTTT CASGTGHLGLAGANTDTQYF
- - TRBJ2-6 TRBV9 TGTGCCAGCAGCGGGCAAGGGACTGGGGCCAACGTCCTGACTTTC CASSGQGTGANVLTF